The 30 T cell receptor beta chains below all came from one sample that was sequenced in a study of shared clonotypes between healthy human individuals. Assay used: immunoSEQ multiplex PCR; TCRdb lists only in-frame clones, some missing. The sample includes some 2.4 million clones, roughly 93% of them seen just once. The sample taken for sequencing was naive CD4+ T cells from PBMCs. Subset in this sample: CD45RA+ positively selected. The receptors here all came from a man younger than 30 in good health. Some clones in this sample may be carry-over from other donors' samples.

The gene calls are TRBV28 and TRBJ2-1; 7 bases match TRBD1. The V gene end was trimmed by 7 bases and the J gene end by 6 bases; junction bases not matched to a gene: 15. Germline-derived CDR1 and CDR2 are MDHEN and SYDVKM. The CDR3 sequence is 16 residues long. The CDR3 DNA reads TGTGCCAGCAAATCCGGGACAGTAGCTCCCGTCAATGAGCAGTTCTTC. Amino acids: CASKSGTVAPVNEQFF.

This chain uses TRBV29-1 with TRBJ2-1; D is perhaps TRBD1 (5 bases). This CDR3 is built from 15 residues. The germline V and J ends were trimmed by 5 bases and 5 bases, with 19 bases remaining between them. Germline V lookup: CDR1 SQVTM, CDR2 ANQGSEA. The CDR3 region is CSVTTRQSAHNEQFF. The DNA for the CDR3 is TGCAGCGTTACCACCCGACAGTCGGCCCACAATGAGCAGTTCTTC.

The rearrangement links TRBV18 to TRBJ2-1; 11 nucleotides match TRBD2. This CDR3 has 17 residues. Per germline, CDR1 KGHSH and CDR2 LQKENI. The V segment lost 6 bases and the J segment 0 bases; nucleotides outside the gene matches: 7. CDR3 region: CASSLTTSGSSYNEQFF. CDR3 in DNA: TGTGCCAGCTCTCTTACTACTAGCGGGAGCTCCTACAATGAGCAGTTCTTC.

The V and J genes are TRBV15 and TRBJ2-7; 10 bases fit TRBD1. CDR3 length: 16 residues. Germline CDR1 and CDR2: LNHNV and YYDKDF (reference sequence). V gave up 1 base and J gave up 6 bases; unmatched junction bases: 9. This chain's CDR3 is CATSRGGQGEGGEQYF. In DNA form, the CDR3 reads TGTGCCACCAGCAGAGGCGGACAGGGGGAAGGCGGCGAGCAGTACTTC.

The V gene is TRBV29-1, the J gene TRBJ1-5; D ambiguous. V dropped 4 bases and J dropped 5 bases, with 12 bases sitting between them. CDR1 and CDR2 (germline): SQVTM, ANQGSEA. The length of the CDR3 is 13 residues. CDR3 nucleotide sequence: TGCAGCGTTGGGGGTAGTGGGGATCAGCCCCAGCATTTT. The encoded protein is CSVGGSGDQPQHF.

Worth noting for this clone: The sample contains more than one DNA sequence encoding this CDR3. V gene TRBV7-9 combines with J gene TRBJ2-5, with D perhaps TRBD1 (6 bases). From germline, CDR1 is SEHNR and CDR2 FQNEAQ (reference sequence). CDR3 length: 13 amino acids. The V end was cut by 0 bases, the J end by 4 bases, with 6 bases between. CDR3 nucleotide sequence: TGTGCCAGCAGCTTAGCGGGGGCAGAGACCCAGTACTTC. It codes for CASSLAGAETQYF.

This clone was recorded once. The V gene is TRBV5-1, the J gene TRBJ1-1; possibly TRBD1 for D (5 bases). Trimming pared 0 bases from V and 6 bases from J, leaving 18 bases between. The CDR3 contains 16 residues. Germline CDR1 is SGHRS and CDR2 is YFSETQ. The CDR3 region has the DNA TGCGCCAGCAGCTTGGAACCAGGGCATACTGGTGCTGAAGCTTTCTTT. Protein sequence: CASSLEPGHTGAEAFF.

The V and J genes are TRBV7-6 and TRBJ2-3; TRBD2 matches 11 bases. The CDR3 runs 16 residues. With 6 bases clipped from V and 2 bases from J, the junction kept 7 bases outside the gene matches. Germline V gene sequence: CDR1 SGHVS, CDR2 FNYEAQ. This CDR3 reads CASSSLLAGDTDTQYF. The CDR3 bases are TGTGCCAGCAGTTCCTTACTAGCGGGAGACACAGATACGCAGTATTTT.

The chain recombines TRBV5-1 with TRBJ2-2; 9 bases align to TRBD1. This CDR3 spans 15 amino acids. Per germline, CDR1 SGHRS and CDR2 YFSETQ. Unmatched junction bases numbered 10, after V lost 7 bases and J lost 6 bases. The CDR3 DNA reads TGCGCCAGCTCTGCTTGGGACAGGGCAGCCGGGGAGCTGTTTTTT. Translation: CASSAWDRAAGELFF.

The CDR3 DNA sequence: TGTGCCAGCAGCGGGAGGATAGCAACTAATGAAAAACTGTTTTTT. Translated, it gives CASSGRIATNEKLFF. This chain joins TRBV7-9 and TRBJ1-4; D gene ambiguous. There are 15 residues in the CDR3. The ends were cut back, 5 bases at V and 0 bases at J, with 10 bases in the middle. Germline CDR1 SEHNR, CDR2 FQNEAQ (reference sequence).

The V and J genes are TRBV5-4 and TRBJ2-3, with 15 positions matching TRBD2. CDR1 is SGHNT, CDR2 YYREEE, per germline (reference sequence). The CDR3 sequence is 18 residues long. The junction had 6 bases not matched to a gene; V was cut back by 4 bases and J by 0 bases. DNA for the CDR3: TGTGCCAGCAGCGGGACTAGCGGGAGGCACTCTAGCACAGATACGCAGTATTTT. It is translated as CASSGTSGRHSSTDTQYF.

The chain couples TRBV6-5 to TRBJ1-2; 7 nucleotides line up with TRBD1. J lost 7 bases, V lost 6 bases, and 8 bases had no gene match. Germline lookup yields CDR1 MNHEY and CDR2 SVGAGI. CDR3 length: 13 residues. CDR3: CASRDSGGIGYTF. The CDR3 DNA sequence: TGTGCCAGCAGGGACTCAGGGGGAATTGGCTACACCTTC.

The chain employs TRBV28 and TRBJ2-1; TRBD2 aligns across 11 bases. V shed 8 bases, J shed 6 bases, and the junction held 9 bases outside the gene matches. Germline CDR1 is MDHEN and CDR2 is SYDVKM. This CDR3 contains 15 residues. For the CDR3, the DNA is TGTGCCAGCGGGCCGGGACTAGCGGTTGGCAATGAGCAGTTCTTC. Amino acid sequence: CASGPGLAVGNEQFF.

The rearrangement joins TRBV5-6 to TRBJ1-1; the D is unclear. Germline V lookup: CDR1 SGHDT, CDR2 YYEEEE. Trimming took off 4 bases at V and 11 bases at J, with 21 bases between the two ends. CDR3 length: 14 amino acids. CDR3 sequence reads: CASSPTHLQVLAFF. The DNA of the CDR3 is TGTGCCAGCAGCCCGACCCATCTTCAGGTCCTGGCTTTCTTT.

The V and J genes are TRBV19 and TRBJ2-1; D not resolved. CDR1 and CDR2 (germline): LNHDA, SQIVND (reference sequence). CDR3 size: 15 residues. Trimming stripped 4 bases from V and 8 bases from J, with 18 bases between. The CDR3 sequence: CASSRDRAKWDEQFF. DNA of the CDR3: TGTGCCAGTAGTAGGGATCGGGCTAAATGGGATGAGCAGTTCTTC.

The chain links TRBV6-1 to TRBJ2-7, with unresolved D. The germline CDR1 and CDR2 sequences are MNHNS and SASEGT. Trimming took off 7 bases at V and 0 bases at J, with 16 bases between the two ends. The length of the CDR3 is 15 residues. In DNA form, the CDR3 reads TGTGCCAGCATCATAGACATCCGTATCTCCTACGAGCAGTACTTC. It is translated as CASIIDIRISYEQYF.

This clone was detected once. This chain links TRBV5-4 with TRBJ2-5, with D possibly TRBD2 on 6 matching bases. From germline, CDR1 is SGHNT and CDR2 YYREEE (reference sequence). V shed 0 bases and J shed 5 bases, with 14 bases lying between them. The CDR3 covers 15 residues. The CDR3 DNA is TGTGCCAGCAGCTTGGTCGGAGGGGCCGGGGAGACCCAGTACTTC. It specifies CASSLVGGAGETQYF.

The rearrangement joins TRBV2 to TRBJ2-3, with D perhaps matching TRBD2 (6 bases). There are 15 residues in the CDR3. Germline V gives CDR1 SNHLY, CDR2 FYNNEI. V lost 6 bases to trimming and J lost 2 bases, with 15 bases between them. CDR3 bases: TGTGCCAGCAGCCCCCTAGCGATTATCACAGATACGCAGTATTTT. The encoded protein is CASSPLAIITDTQYF.

This chain joins TRBV18 and TRBJ2-3; D call uncertain. V was shortened by 0 bases and J by 3 bases, with 13 bases between the two germline ends. Germline CDR1 is KGHSH and CDR2 is LQKENI. The CDR3 length is 16 residues. The CDR3 sequence is CASSPPVPRSTDTQYF. Written as DNA, the CDR3 is TGTGCCAGCTCACCACCGGTGCCTAGATCAACAGATACGCAGTATTTT.

Notes on this clone: Other DNA sequences in this specimen translate into the identical CDR3. The chain joins TRBV28 to TRBJ1-2; no reliable D call. The length of the CDR3 is 12 residues. Germline CDR1 reads MDHEN; CDR2 reads SYDVKM. V was clipped by 2 bases and J by 4 bases, with 5 bases between them. The CDR3 is CASSLAAYGYTF. The CDR3 region has the DNA TGTGCCAGCAGTTTAGCAGCCTATGGCTACACCTTC.

This chain links TRBV27 with TRBJ2-1; the match to TRBD2 covers 7 bases. Germline assignment: CDR1 MNHEY and CDR2 SMNVEV (reference sequence). V was pared by 5 bases and J by 7 bases, with 8 bases of the junction left unmatched. This CDR3 is 14 amino acids long. The CDR3 DNA is TGTGCCAGCAGTCCCTTAGTGGGAGGGAATGAGCAGTTCTTC. It codes for CASSPLVGGNEQFF.

The rearrangement uses TRBV28 and TRBJ1-2; 10 bases map to TRBD1. The J segment lost 10 bases and the V segment lost 5 bases, leaving 13 bases of the junction unmatched. CDR1 and CDR2 from the germline V gene are MDHEN and SYDVKM. The CDR3 is 15 residues long. CDR3 DNA: TGTGCCAGCAGTCTCTCAACCGGGACAGGGGCTGTCTACACCTTC. Protein product: CASSLSTGTGAVYTF.

The V and J genes are TRBV11-3 and TRBJ2-3, with TRBD2 identical over 11 bases. V trimming: 5 bases; J trimming: 12 bases; junction bases outside the gene matches: 10. Germline CDR1 is SGHNT and CDR2 is YENEEA. The CDR3 extends over 14 amino acids. The CDR3, as DNA: TGTGCCAGCAGCGTTACTAGCGGGAGCCGTATCCAGTATTTT. Residues: CASSVTSGSRIQYF.

The genes are TRBV5-6 and TRBJ2-2; no reliable D call. V dropped 1 base and J dropped 4 bases, with 8 bases sitting between them. CDR1 is SGHDT and CDR2 is YYEEEE in the germline V gene. This CDR3 has 14 residues. CDR3: CASSLWDVTGELFF. CDR3 sequence (DNA): TGTGCCAGCAGCTTGTGGGATGTCACCGGGGAGCTGTTTTTT.

V is TRBV4-2 and J is TRBJ2-1, with unresolved D. This CDR3 has 15 amino acids. CDR1 is LGHNA, CDR2 YNFKEQ, per germline. The V end was cut by 0 bases, the J end by 4 bases, with 10 bases between. The CDR3 DNA reads as TGTGCCAGCAGCCAAGATACGGCAGAGTACAATGAGCAGTTCTTC. Its translation: CASSQDTAEYNEQFF.

This sequence joins TRBV7-9 and TRBJ2-7, with D unclear. V lost 3 bases and J lost 2, with 11 bases in between. Germline values: CDR1 SEHNR, CDR2 FQNEAQ (reference sequence). The CDR3 is 14 amino acids. CDR3 coding DNA: TGTGCCAGCAGCTTTTCTAGTGAAACCTACGAGCAGTACTTC. Translation: CASSFSSETYEQYF.

This chain links TRBV11-2 with TRBJ1-2, with D possibly being TRBD1 (6 bases). The CDR3 is 16 amino acids. Trimming shortened V by 5 bases and J by 2 bases, and 18 bases separated the two germline ends. CDR1 SGHAT and CDR2 FQNNGV come from the germline V gene. The CDR3 region has the DNA TGTGCCAGCAGCCCAAGAGGCCAGGGGCTGAACTATGGCTACACCTTC. It translates to CASSPRGQGLNYGYTF.

This clone has a handful of counts. This chain uses TRBV10-3 with TRBJ1-5; perhaps TRBD1 as D (6 bases). The CDR3 runs 14 residues. Germline V lookup: CDR1 ENHRY, CDR2 SYGVKD. V was shortened by 4 bases and J by 3 bases, with 10 bases between the two germline ends. The CDR3 sequence is CAISVGHSNQPQHF. The CDR3 DNA reads as TGTGCCATCAGTGTGGGACATTCCAATCAGCCCCAGCATTTT.

This chain uses TRBV28 with TRBJ1-1; the D gene is possibly TRBD1 (5 bases). V lost 2 bases and J 7 bases, leaving 8 bases between the germline ends. Germline values: CDR1 MDHEN, CDR2 SYDVKM. This CDR3 is 12 amino acids long. The CDR3 region is CASSLMGLEAFF. In nucleotides, the CDR3 is TGTGCCAGCAGTTTAATGGGGCTTGAAGCTTTCTTT.

This chain connects TRBV18 to TRBJ1-2, with no clear D. Germline V lookup: CDR1 KGHSH, CDR2 LQKENI. V lost 5 bases to trimming and J lost 4 bases, with 14 bases between them. The CDR3 length is 14 residues. The CDR3 DNA reads as TGTGCCAGCTCAATCAGCGATCATCCCTATGGCTACACCTTC. It specifies CASSISDHPYGYTF.